This TCR beta chain comes out of a study of regulatory T cells in long-lasting Graves disease. Study-wide findings and caveats: Rather than thyroid tissue, only peripheral blood underwent study.

Comments on this clonotype: The antigen remains unidentified.

The sample's time point: persistent/refractory GD, antithyroid drugs over 5 years with positive TRAb. Preparation of the TCR library used RNA extracted from PBMCs. The germline gives CDR1 LNHDA, CDR2 SQIVND (reference sequence). The CDR3 runs to 14 residues. V lost 5 bases and J lost 7, with 17 bases in between. Through Arm-PCR of CDR3 regions and iRepertoire HTBI primers, TCR beta libraries were built. TCRdb redid the calling of the multiplex PCR reads with MiXCR, one entry per CDR3 protein. The data show 600,000 to 850,000 distinct CDR3 sequences, about 32% seen once. V usage is TRBV19 and J usage is TRBJ2-5, with D uncertain. Sequenced here: peripheral blood mononuclear cells (PBMCs), sampled when the disease was refractory, from a patient treated with antithyroid drugs. The receptor comes from a female donor with Graves disease. The CDR3 bases are TGTGCCAGTAGTCGCAGGACCGCCGAGGCGACCCAGTACTTC. Protein product: CASSRRTAEATQYF.